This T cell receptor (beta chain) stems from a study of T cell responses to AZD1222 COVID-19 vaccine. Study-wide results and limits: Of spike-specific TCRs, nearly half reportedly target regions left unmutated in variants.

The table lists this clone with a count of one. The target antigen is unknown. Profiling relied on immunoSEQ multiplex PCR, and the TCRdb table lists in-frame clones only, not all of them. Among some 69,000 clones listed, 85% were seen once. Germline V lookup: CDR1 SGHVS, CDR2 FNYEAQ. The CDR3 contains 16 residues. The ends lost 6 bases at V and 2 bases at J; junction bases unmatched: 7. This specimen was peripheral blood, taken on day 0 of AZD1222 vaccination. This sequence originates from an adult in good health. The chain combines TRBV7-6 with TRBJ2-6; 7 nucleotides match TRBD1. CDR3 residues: CASSPATGAGANVLTF. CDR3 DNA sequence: TGTGCCAGCAGTCCCGCTACAGGGGCTGGGGCCAACGTCCTGACTTTC.